Detailed here is one T cell receptor beta chain. There is no known antigen for this receptor. No base quality values were provided; no much bigger clone lies one nucleotide off. Genomic DNA was isolated from the sorted cells so that the TCRbeta CDR3 region could be sequenced. The immunoSEQ Assay was used for sequencing of TCRbeta CDR3 regions. Imported from immuneACCESS, the table was reduced by TCRdb to in-frame sequences with V and J called. These copies leave out some clones; in studies compared against another copy, an unresolved V gene accounts for under half, and the cause of the remainder is not known. For this sample the table gives more than 85,000 clones, of which roughly nine tenths were detected only once. Under 2% of the sample comes from the top ten. Patients with autoimmune disease history or receiving systemic immunosuppression were excluded from the trial. Peripheral blood for TCR sequencing was collected from all dose cohorts at baseline, on cycle 4 day 1, and on cycle 7 day 1. Samples came from an open-label, multicenter, first-in-human phase I dose-escalation trial of ivuxolimab. Adults with locally advanced or metastatic head and neck squamous cell, hepatocellular, melanoma or renal cell carcinoma were enrolled in the trial. Before TCR sequencing, CD4+ and CD8+ T cells were separately sorted from peripheral blood.

The data belong to a study of OX40 agonist ivuxolimab in advanced cancers. Looking at the study overall: Ivuxolimab, which targeted the costimulatory receptor OX40 (CD134), was an agonistic, fully human IgG2 monoclonal antibody. Three dose-escalation patients achieved partial responses, one with hepatocellular carcinoma and two with cutaneous melanoma. The dose-escalation cohort was around 84% male with a mean age of approximately 60 years, ranging from roughly 20 to 80. The purpose of peripheral TCRbeta sequencing was to test whether ivuxolimab changed TCR sequence diversity and led to clonal T-cell expansion. Intravenous ivuxolimab was administered to patients every 2 weeks at six dose levels: 0.01, 0.1, 0.3, 1.5, 3 and 10 mg/kg. Of the 52 patients in dose escalation, 19 had hepatocellular carcinoma, some 15 had melanoma, 9 had renal cell carcinoma and 9 had head and neck cancer. The paper covers the monotherapy dose-escalation part of the phase I ivuxolimab trial, which included N ≈ 52 patients. Patients were allowed to have had prior anti-PD-1, anti-PD-L1 or anti-CTLA-4 therapy, and 30% to 40% of the dose-escalation patients had previously received checkpoint inhibitors.

Taken from the germline V gene (reference sequence), the CDR1 and CDR2 loops are SEHNR and FQNEAQ. The CDR3 sequence holds 15 residues, the cysteine and phenylalanine included. Kept here is only the CDR3 DNA, which spans 45 bases and is read in frame from base 1. Trimming takes 3 bases off V and 8 bases off J; junction bases not matched to a gene: 6. Overall study results and their limits: On average, CD8+ T cells showed more expanded clones than CD4+ T cells after ivuxolimab. In the 0.1-3.0 mg/kg groups, partial responders had among the lowest normalized peripheral clonal expansion, particularly in CD8+ T cells. Clonal expansion of both CD4+ and CD8+ blood T cells was observed from baseline to week 6 at doses 0.1 to 3.0 mg/kg. Low levels of normalized T-cell clonal expansion were also seen in some patients who did not respond. The antigen specificity of the clonally expanded peripheral T cells was not determined.

The chain joins TRBV7-9 to TRBJ1-4; 10 junctional bases match TRBD1. Specimen: CD4+ or CD8+ T cells sorted from blood, collected in a trial of the OX40 agonist ivuxolimab. The source of this sequence is an adult with an advanced solid tumor such as melanoma, head and neck, liver or kidney cancer. The CDR3 protein is CASSFWTGGHEKLFF. Here is the DNA: TGTGCCAGCAGCTTCTGGACAGGGGGGCACGAAAAACTGTTTTTT. Beyond the CDR3, the reference TRBV7-9 and TRBJ1-4 genes provide the residues; the full variable domain reads: DTGVSQNPRHKITKRGQNVTFRCDPISEHNRLYWYRQTLGQGPEFLTYFQNEAQLEKSRLLSDRFSAERPKGSFSTLEIQRTEQGDSAMYLCASSFWTGGHEKLFFGSGTQLSVL.